This T cell receptor (beta chain) came from a study of blood T cell repertoires in COVID-19. On the study more broadly: T cells, B-cell-depleted T cells, or PBMCs provided the cDNA or gDNA that served as material.

It was during active infection that Seattle patients were enrolled and then longitudinally followed. The CDR3 consists of 15 residues. CDR1 is SGHVS, CDR2 FNYEAQ, per germline. V gave up 1 base and J gave up 4 bases; unmatched junction bases: 5. This table comes from immunoSEQ multiplex PCR, and its TCRdb copy is limited to in-frame clones, with some not included. Of 60,000 to 70,000 clones detected, 88% appear once; the ten largest clones hold roughly 40%. The chain couples TRBV7-6 to TRBJ1-2; 8 bases line up with TRBD1. The sequence was obtained from a woman in her fifties or sixties with COVID-19, enrolled during active disease. The sample taken for sequencing was peripheral blood. CDR3 bases: TGTGCCAGCAGCTTAGAGGACAGGGAAGGCTATGGCTACACCTTC. Protein product: CASSLEDREGYGYTF.